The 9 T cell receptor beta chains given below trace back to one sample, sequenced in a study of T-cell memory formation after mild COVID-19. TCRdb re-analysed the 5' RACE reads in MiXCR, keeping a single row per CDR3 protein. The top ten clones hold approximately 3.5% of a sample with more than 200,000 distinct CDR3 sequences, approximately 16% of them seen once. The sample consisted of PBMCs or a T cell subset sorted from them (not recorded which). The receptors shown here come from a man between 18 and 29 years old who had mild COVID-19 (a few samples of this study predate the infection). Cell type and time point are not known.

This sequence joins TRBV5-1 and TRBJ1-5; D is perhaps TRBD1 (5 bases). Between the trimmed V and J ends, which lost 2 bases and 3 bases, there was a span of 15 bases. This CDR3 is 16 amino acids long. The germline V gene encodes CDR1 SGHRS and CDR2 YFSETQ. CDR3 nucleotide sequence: TGCGCCAGCAGCTTTCTCCCGTTACAGGACAATCAGCCCCAGCATTTT. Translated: CASSFLPLQDNQPQHF.

The CDR3 DNA is TGTGCCAGCAGCTTGTTGGCGTCCCATAATTCACCCCTCCACTTT. The encoded protein is CASSLLASHNSPLHF. The V and J genes are TRBV5-4 and TRBJ1-6; D ambiguous. The CDR3 runs to 15 residues. V gave up 1 base and J gave up 5 bases, with 10 bases separating them. Germline V lookup: CDR1 SGHNT, CDR2 YYREEE (reference sequence).

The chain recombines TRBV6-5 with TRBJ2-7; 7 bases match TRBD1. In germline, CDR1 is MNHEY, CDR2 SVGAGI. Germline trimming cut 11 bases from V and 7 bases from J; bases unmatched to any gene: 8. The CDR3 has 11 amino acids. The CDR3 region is CAVGRGWEQYF. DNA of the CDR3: TGTGCCGTCGGCAGGGGGTGGGAGCAGTACTTC.

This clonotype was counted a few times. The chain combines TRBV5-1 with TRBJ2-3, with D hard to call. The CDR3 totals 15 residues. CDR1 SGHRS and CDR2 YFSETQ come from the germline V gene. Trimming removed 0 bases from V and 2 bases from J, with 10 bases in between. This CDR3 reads CASSLEGGPTDTQYF. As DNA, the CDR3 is TGCGCCAGCAGCTTGGAGGGCGGACCCACAGATACGCAGTATTTT.

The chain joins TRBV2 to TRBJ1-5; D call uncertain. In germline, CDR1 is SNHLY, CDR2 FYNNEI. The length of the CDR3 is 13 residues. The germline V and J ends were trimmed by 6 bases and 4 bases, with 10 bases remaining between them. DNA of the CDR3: TGTGCCAGCAGGGGCGAGTGGAATCAGCCCCAGCATTTT. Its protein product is CASRGEWNQPQHF.

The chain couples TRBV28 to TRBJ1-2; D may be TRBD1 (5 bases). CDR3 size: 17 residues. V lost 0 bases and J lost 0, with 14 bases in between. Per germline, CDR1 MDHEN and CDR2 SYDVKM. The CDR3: CASSLWSSDNPNYGYTF. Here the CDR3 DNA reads TGTGCCAGCAGTTTATGGTCCTCGGACAACCCTAACTATGGCTACACCTTC.

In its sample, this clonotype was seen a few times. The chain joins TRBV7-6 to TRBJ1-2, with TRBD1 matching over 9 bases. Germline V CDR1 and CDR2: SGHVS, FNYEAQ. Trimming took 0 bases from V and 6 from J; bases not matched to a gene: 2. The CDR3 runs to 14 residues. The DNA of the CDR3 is TGTGCCAGCAGCTTAGCGGGACAGGGCCATGGCTACACCTTC. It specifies CASSLAGQGHGYTF. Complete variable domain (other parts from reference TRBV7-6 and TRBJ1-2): GAGVSQSPRYKVTKRGQDVALRCDPISGHVSLYWYRQALGQGPEFLTYFNYEAQQDKSGLPNDRFSAERPEGSISTLTIQRTEQRDSAMYRCASSLAGQGHGYTFGSGTRLTVV.

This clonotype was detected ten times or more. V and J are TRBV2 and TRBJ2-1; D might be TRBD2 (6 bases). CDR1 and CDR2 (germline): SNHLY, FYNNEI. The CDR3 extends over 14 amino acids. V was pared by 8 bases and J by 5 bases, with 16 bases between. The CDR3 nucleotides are TGTGCCAGCCGCCTATGGGGGGAGGACAATGAGCAGTTCTTC. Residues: CASRLWGEDNEQFF.

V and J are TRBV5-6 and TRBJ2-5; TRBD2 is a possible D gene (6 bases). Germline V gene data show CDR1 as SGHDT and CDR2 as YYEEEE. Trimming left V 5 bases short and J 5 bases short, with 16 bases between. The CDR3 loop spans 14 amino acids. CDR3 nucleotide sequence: TGTGCCAGCAGATCGGAGGGGAACTGGGAGACCCAGTACTTC. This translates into CASRSEGNWETQYF.